This T cell receptor beta chain was found in a study of shared clonotypes between healthy human individuals. Overall study results and limits: Relative to clonotypes present in all four donors, those not shared had lower generation probabilities.

Method: immunoSEQ multiplex PCR; TCRdb's copy keeps in-frame clones and lacks some. This sample has about 1.5 million clones, with approximately 98% found just once. Comment on this clone: Its antigen is currently unknown.

Looked up from germline, CDR1 is GTSNPN and CDR2 is SVGIG (reference sequence). The V end was cut by 3 bases, the J end by 3 bases, with 9 bases between. This CDR3 is built from 13 residues. The sequence was collected from a man aged 30-40 years in good health. The rearrangement uses TRBV30 and TRBJ1-5; D perhaps matches TRBD1 (6 bases). The sequencing sample was made of naive CD4+ T cells sorted from blood. Subset here: CD45RA+ positively selected. The CDR3 coding sequence is TGTGCCTGGAGCCAGGGGCCCAATCAGCCCCAGCATTTT. This translates into CAWSQGPNQPQHF.